Listed below are T cell receptor beta chains from one sample, sequenced in a study of blood T cell repertoires in COVID-19. This table comes from immunoSEQ multiplex PCR, and its TCRdb copy is limited to in-frame clones, with some not included. The sample includes roughly 98,000 clones, roughly four fifths of them seen just once. The sequencing input was peripheral blood. The receptors were gathered from a human donor in a cohort sampled during active COVID-19. CDR3s include the opening cysteine and the closing phenylalanine or tryptophan. D genes are given only for firm matches. The listing skips clone size in some rows; elsewhere it reads once, few, many or a size class.

d_gene,j_gene,abundance,v_gene,CDR3nt,CDR3aa
NA,TRBJ1-2,NA,TRBV15,TGTGCCACCTCGGAGGGATCTAACTATGGCTACACCTTC,CATSEGSNYGYTF
NA,TRBJ2-2,NA,TRBV5-6,TGTGCCAGCAGTTTTCAATTCACCGGGGAGCTGTTTTTT,CASSFQFTGELFF
TRBD1,TRBJ2-2,NA,TRBV28,TGTGCCAGCATACGAGGGGGCGCCGAGGTGGGGGAGCTGTTTTTT,CASIRGGAEVGELFF
TRBD2,TRBJ2-5,NA,TRBV30,TGTGCCTGGGCTACCGGGAGGCGGCAAGAGACCCAGTACTTC,CAWATGRRQETQYF
NA,TRBJ2-4,NA,TRBV11-2,TGTGCCAGCAGCTTAGGAAGGGGGGGCCGTATCGTGAACATTCAGTACTTC,CASSLGRGGRIVNIQYF
TRBD1,TRBJ1-5,NA,TRBV28,TGTGCCAGCAGTTTAGTTCAGGGGGCGCGAGGCAATCAGCCCCAGCATTTT,CASSLVQGARGNQPQHF
TRBD1,TRBJ2-5,NA,TRBV5-1,TGCGCCAGCAGCTCGGGACAGAGGGAGACCCAGTACTTC,CASSSGQRETQYF
TRBD1,TRBJ1-4,NA,TRBV5-1,TGCGCCAGCAAAGAGGGGGCGCGGGGTGAAAAACTGTTTTTT,CASKEGARGEKLFF
TRBD1,TRBJ1-5,NA,TRBV19,TGTGCCAGTAGTCACACGGACAGGGGGAGAAATCAGCCCCAGCATTTT,CASSHTDRGRNQPQHF
TRBD1,TRBJ1-4,few,TRBV28,TGTGCCAGCAGTTGGGGACAGGGGGTTGGTAATGAAAAACTGTTTTTT,CASSWGQGVGNEKLFF
NA,TRBJ2-7,NA,TRBV7-9,TGTGCCAGCAGCTTATCACAGGGACGCGAGCAGTACTTC,CASSLSQGREQYF
NA,TRBJ2-3,NA,TRBV5-8,TGTGCCAGCAGCTTGGAGGTAGCGGCCCGCACAGATACGCAGTATTTT,CASSLEVAARTDTQYF
NA,TRBJ2-2,NA,TRBV7-2,TGTGCCAGCAGGGGAGACGGACTGAACACCGGGGAGCTGTTTTTT,CASRGDGLNTGELFF
TRBD2,TRBJ2-3,once,TRBV9,TGTGCCAGCAGCGTAGTAGGTCTAGCGGGGGGGCGAGATACGCAGTATTTT,CASSVVGLAGGRDTQYF
NA,TRBJ2-7,NA,TRBV19,TGTGCCAGTAGTATTGGGGGCAGGGGCTACGAGCAGTACTTC,CASSIGGRGYEQYF
NA,TRBJ1-5,NA,TRBV12-3/TRBV12-4,TGTGCCAGCAGTTTCGGGACAAATCAGCCCCAGCATTTT,CASSFGTNQPQHF
TRBD1,TRBJ2-2,NA,TRBV6-6,TGTGCCAGCAGTTCTTCAGGGACAGGGTATCTCGGGGAGCTGTTTTTT,CASSSSGTGYLGELFF
TRBD1,TRBJ2-1,NA,TRBV3-1/TRBV3-2,TGTGCCAGCAGCCAAGCCAGACTTAGACAGGGGTCCTACAATGAGCAGTTCTTC,CASSQARLRQGSYNEQFF
TRBD1,TRBJ2-3,NA,TRBV5-3,TGCGTACCTGTAGGGGGCCAGCTCGCAGATACGCAGTATTTT,CVPVGGQLADTQYF
NA,TRBJ2-1,NA,TRBV15,TGTGCCACCAGCAGAGATGGGTCTGTAGCGTTCAATGAGCAGTTCTTC,CATSRDGSVAFNEQFF
TRBD2,TRBJ2-1,NA,TRBV5-6,TGTGCCAGCAGCCCCGACGGAGGGGCGGGGGGTTCGAATGAGCAGTTCTTC,CASSPDGGAGGSNEQFF
NA,TRBJ2-5,NA,TRBV5-8,TGTGCCAGCAGCCCCGGAGGGTTGACAGGGAAAAAGACCCAGTACTTC,CASSPGGLTGKKTQYF
NA,TRBJ2-7,few,TRBV11-3,TGTGCCAGCAGCTTAGGGGCGAAAGACGAGCAGTACTTC,CASSLGAKDEQYF
TRBD2,TRBJ2-3,NA,TRBV3-1/TRBV3-2,TGTGCCAGCAGCCCGAGGGTAGCGGGGGGGCACGCAGATACGCAGTATTTT,CASSPRVAGGHADTQYF
NA,TRBJ2-7,few,TRBV11-2,TGTGCCAGCAGCTTACAGGGTTACGAGCAGTACTTC,CASSLQGYEQYF
NA,TRBJ2-5,NA,TRBV16,TGTGCCAGCAGCCAATCGATGGCAGGAGAGACCCAGTACTTC,CASSQSMAGETQYF
TRBD1,TRBJ1-2,NA,TRBV24-1,TGTGCCACCAGTGACCAGACAGGGCTTGGCTACACCTTC,CATSDQTGLGYTF
TRBD2,TRBJ2-7,once,TRBV4-2,TGTGCCAGCAGCCAAGCCTCGCGGGGGAACCTTTACGAGCAGTACTTC,CASSQASRGNLYEQYF
TRBD2,TRBJ2-1,NA,TRBV7-2,TGTGCCAGCAGCTTTAGCGGGGGGGCCAATTATGAGCAGTTCTTC,CASSFSGGANYEQFF
NA,TRBJ1-2,few,TRBV5-6,TGTGCCAGCAGCTTGCCGCTTCCTGCTCAGTATGGCTACACCTTC,CASSLPLPAQYGYTF
TRBD1,TRBJ1-2,few,TRBV19,TGTGCCAGTAGTCACCGGGACAGATCAGATGGCTACACCTTC,CASSHRDRSDGYTF
TRBD1,TRBJ2-2,NA,TRBV19,TGTGCCAGTACGGGACAGGGGCTCCCCGGGGAGCTGTTTTTT,CASTGQGLPGELFF
NA,TRBJ2-3,NA,TRBV28,TGTGCCACCTTCGGCCAGGCCCATAATACGCAGTATTTT,CATFGQAHNTQYF
TRBD1,TRBJ1-2,NA,TRBV9,TGTGCCAGCAGCGTAGGTCCAGGGGGTATTCAGTATGGCTACACCTTC,CASSVGPGGIQYGYTF
NA,TRBJ1-4,NA,TRBV28,TGTGCCAGCAGTTTGGACATAGAAAAACTGTTTTTT,CASSLDIEKLFF
NA,TRBJ2-5,NA,TRBV7-3,TGTGCCAGCAGCGAAAGACAGCAAGAGACCCAGTACTTC,CASSERQQETQYF
NA,TRBJ1-1,NA,TRBV5-6,TGTGCCAGCTCCACCGCCGGGACACTGAACACTGAAGCTTTCTTT,CASSTAGTLNTEAFF
NA,TRBJ1-5,many,TRBV3-1/TRBV3-2,TGTGCCAGCAGCCAAGGCAGTCAGGTAGCCCAGCATTTT,CASSQGSQVAQHF
TRBD1,TRBJ2-5,NA,TRBV18,TGTGCCACCACTTGGGGACAGGGGGTGCAAGAGACCCAGTACTTC,CATTWGQGVQETQYF
TRBD2,TRBJ2-3,NA,TRBV7-9,TGTGCCAGCAGCTTAGGACTAGCGGGATCTAGCACAGATACGCAGTATTTT,CASSLGLAGSSTDTQYF
NA,TRBJ1-2,NA,TRBV28,TGTGCCAGCAGTCTCTCGGGGGGGCGCCACTATGGCTACACCTTC,CASSLSGGRHYGYTF
NA,TRBJ1-1,once,TRBV12-5,TGTGCTAGTGGAGGGGGATTAGGGACTGAAGCTTTCTTT,CASGGGLGTEAFF
TRBD1,TRBJ1-1,NA,TRBV5-1,TGCGCCAGCAGGGGGATGACAGGGGCCATGAACACTGAAGCTTTCTTT,CASRGMTGAMNTEAFF
NA,TRBJ1-5,NA,TRBV28,TGTGCCAGCACTCTCCCCGCAGGCAATCAGCCCCAGCATTTT,CASTLPAGNQPQHF
NA,TRBJ2-3,NA,TRBV4-3,TGCGCCAGCAGCCCTACCCGTTTGATTACAGATACGCAGTATTTT,CASSPTRLITDTQYF
NA,TRBJ2-7,NA,TRBV18,TGTGCCAGCTCACCCATCGGACTTAACGAGCAGTACTTC,CASSPIGLNEQYF
NA,TRBJ1-1,NA,TRBV29-1,TGCAGCGTTGTCGGGAAGCCTGTGGTGAACACTGAAGCTTTCTTT,CSVVGKPVVNTEAFF
NA,TRBJ1-1,NA,TRBV6-6,TGTGCCAGCAGTTACGAGGGATGGGGCACTGAAGCTTTCTTT,CASSYEGWGTEAFF
NA,TRBJ1-4,few,TRBV3-1/TRBV3-2,TGTGCCAGCAGCCTATCAGGGAATGAAAAACTGTTTTTT,CASSLSGNEKLFF
TRBD1,TRBJ2-7,NA,TRBV2,TGTGCCAGCAGTAAGGGACAGGGGGCGGACGAGCAGTACTTC,CASSKGQGADEQYF
NA,TRBJ2-5,NA,TRBV7-9,TGTGCCAGCAGCCCCCGTGAGGAGACCCAGTACTTC,CASSPREETQYF
TRBD1,TRBJ1-2,NA,TRBV5-1,TGCGCCAGCAGCTTCCTGGACAGGGGGTCCGGCTACACCTTC,CASSFLDRGSGYTF
NA,TRBJ1-5,NA,TRBV7-9,TGTGCCAGCAGCTTAGCGGGGGCTGGCAATCAGCCCCAGCATTTT,CASSLAGAGNQPQHF
NA,TRBJ1-2,NA,TRBV28,TGTGCCACATTTTTCACGGTGGGCGGCTACACCTTC,CATFFTVGGYTF
TRBD2,TRBJ2-3,once,TRBV27,TGTGCCAGCGGGCCAACTAGCGGGAAAAGAGGCAGGGATACGCAGTATTTT,CASGPTSGKRGRDTQYF
TRBD1,TRBJ2-4,NA,TRBV7-2,TGTGCCAGCAGCTTAGCCGGGACAGGCGGTATTCAGTACTTC,CASSLAGTGGIQYF
TRBD1,TRBJ2-3,NA,TRBV5-1,TGCGCCAGCAGCCTGGACAGGCTGACAGATACGCAGTATTTT,CASSLDRLTDTQYF
TRBD1,TRBJ2-1,NA,TRBV4-2,TGTGCCAGCAGCCAAAGGGACAGGAGAGACAATGAGCAGTTCTTC,CASSQRDRRDNEQFF